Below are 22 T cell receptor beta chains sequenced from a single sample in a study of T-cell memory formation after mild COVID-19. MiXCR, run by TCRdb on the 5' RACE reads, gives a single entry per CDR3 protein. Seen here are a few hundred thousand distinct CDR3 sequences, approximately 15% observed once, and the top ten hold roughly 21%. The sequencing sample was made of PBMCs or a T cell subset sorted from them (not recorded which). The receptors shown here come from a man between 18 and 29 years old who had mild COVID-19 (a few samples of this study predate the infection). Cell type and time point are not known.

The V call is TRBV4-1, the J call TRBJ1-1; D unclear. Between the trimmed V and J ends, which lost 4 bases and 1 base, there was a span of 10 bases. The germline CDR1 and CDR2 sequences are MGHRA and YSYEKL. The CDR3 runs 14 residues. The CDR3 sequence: CASSPYAGNTEAFF. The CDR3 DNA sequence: TGCGCCAGCAGCCCCTACGCAGGGAACACTGAAGCTTTCTTT.

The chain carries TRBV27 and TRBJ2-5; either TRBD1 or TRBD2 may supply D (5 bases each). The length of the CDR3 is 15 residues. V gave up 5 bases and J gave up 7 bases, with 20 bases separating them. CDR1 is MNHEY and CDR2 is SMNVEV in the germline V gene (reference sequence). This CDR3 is CASSPYRGAAATQYF. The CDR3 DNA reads TGTGCCAGCAGTCCCTACCGAGGGGCCGCCGCGACCCAGTACTTC.

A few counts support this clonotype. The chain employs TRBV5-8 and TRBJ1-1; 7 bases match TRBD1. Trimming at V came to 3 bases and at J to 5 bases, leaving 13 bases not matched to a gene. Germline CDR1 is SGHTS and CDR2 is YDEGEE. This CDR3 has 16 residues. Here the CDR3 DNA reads TGTGCCAGCAGCTCCTCAGAAAACTCACAGGGGACTGAAGCTTTCTTT. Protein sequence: CASSSSENSQGTEAFF.

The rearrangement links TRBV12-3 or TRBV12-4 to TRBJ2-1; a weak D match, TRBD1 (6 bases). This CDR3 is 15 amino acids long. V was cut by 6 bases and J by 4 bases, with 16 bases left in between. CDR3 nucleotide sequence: TGTGCCAGCAGGTGGGGGCGCGGCCGATACAATGAGCAGTTCTTC. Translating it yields CASRWGRGRYNEQFF.

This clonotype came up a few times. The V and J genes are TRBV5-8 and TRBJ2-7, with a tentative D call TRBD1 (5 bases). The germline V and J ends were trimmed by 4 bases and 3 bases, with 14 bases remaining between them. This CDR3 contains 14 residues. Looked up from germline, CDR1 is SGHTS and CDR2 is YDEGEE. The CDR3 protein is CASSQDTHHYEQYF. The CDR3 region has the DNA TGTGCCAGCAGCCAGGACACGCACCACTACGAGCAGTACTTC.

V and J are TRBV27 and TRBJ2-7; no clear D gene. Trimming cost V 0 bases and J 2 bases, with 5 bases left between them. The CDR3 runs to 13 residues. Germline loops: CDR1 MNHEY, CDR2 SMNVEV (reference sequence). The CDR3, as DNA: TGTGCCAGCAGTTTATCTCCCGCCTACGAGCAGTACGTC. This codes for CASSLSPAYEQYV.

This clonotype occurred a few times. CDR3 amino acids: CSARVTSAVALRTEAFF. CDR3 sequence (DNA): TGCAGTGCTAGAGTCACCTCGGCAGTGGCCCTGCGGACTGAAGCTTTCTTT. J is TRBJ1-1 and V is TRBV20-1, with D unclear. V dropped 1 base and J dropped 5 bases, with 23 bases sitting between them. The CDR3 loop spans 17 amino acids. Germline CDR1 and CDR2: DFQATT and SNEGSKA (reference sequence).

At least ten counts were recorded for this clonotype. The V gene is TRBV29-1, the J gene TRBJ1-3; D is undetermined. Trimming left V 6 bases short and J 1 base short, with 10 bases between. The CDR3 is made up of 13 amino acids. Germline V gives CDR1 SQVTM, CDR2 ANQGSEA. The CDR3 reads CSVNRESGNTIYF. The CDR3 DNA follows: TGCAGCGTCAACCGGGAGTCTGGAAACACCATATATTTT.

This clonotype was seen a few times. CDR3 residues: CASSPGFQYGYTF. CDR3 DNA: TGTGCCAGCAGCCCTGGGTTTCAGTATGGCTACACCTTC. The V gene is TRBV7-3, the J gene TRBJ1-2; D ambiguous. The CDR3 sequence is 13 residues long. V was trimmed by 5 bases and J by 5 bases, leaving 12 bases between them. Germline lookup yields CDR1 SGHTA and CDR2 FQGTGA.

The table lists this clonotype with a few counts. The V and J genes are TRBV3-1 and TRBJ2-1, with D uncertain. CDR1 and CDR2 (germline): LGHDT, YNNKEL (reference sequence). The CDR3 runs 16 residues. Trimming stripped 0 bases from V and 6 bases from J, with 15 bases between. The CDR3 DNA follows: TGTGCCAGCAGCCAAGATCGCGGTTACCTCTCCAATGAGCAGTTCTTC. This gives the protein CASSQDRGYLSNEQFF.

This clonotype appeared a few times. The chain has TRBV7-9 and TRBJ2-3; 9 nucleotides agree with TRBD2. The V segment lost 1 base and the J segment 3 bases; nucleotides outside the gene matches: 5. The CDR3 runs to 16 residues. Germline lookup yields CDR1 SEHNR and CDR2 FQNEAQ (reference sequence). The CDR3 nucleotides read TGTGCCAGCAGCTTAGTGGCCCTAGCGGGGACAGATACGCAGTATTTT. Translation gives CASSLVALAGTDTQYF.

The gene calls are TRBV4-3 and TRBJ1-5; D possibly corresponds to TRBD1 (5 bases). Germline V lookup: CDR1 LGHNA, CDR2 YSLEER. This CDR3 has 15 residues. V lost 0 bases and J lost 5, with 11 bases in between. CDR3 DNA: TGCGCCAGCAGCCAAGACCAGGGCGGGTATCAGCCCCAGCATTTT. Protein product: CASSQDQGGYQPQHF.

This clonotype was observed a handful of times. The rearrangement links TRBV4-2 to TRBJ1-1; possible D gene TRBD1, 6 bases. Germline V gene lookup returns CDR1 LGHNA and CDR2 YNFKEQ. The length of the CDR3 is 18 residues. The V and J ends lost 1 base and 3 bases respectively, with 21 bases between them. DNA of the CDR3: TGTGCCAGCAGCCAAGTCGGGGGGGGCCCGACCATGGACACTGAAGCTTTCTTT. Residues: CASSQVGGGPTMDTEAFF.

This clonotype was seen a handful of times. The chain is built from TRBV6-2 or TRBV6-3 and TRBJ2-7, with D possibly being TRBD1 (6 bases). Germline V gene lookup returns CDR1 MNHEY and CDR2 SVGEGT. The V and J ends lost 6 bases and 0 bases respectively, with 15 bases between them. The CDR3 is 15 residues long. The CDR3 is CASSPPGHSSYEQYF. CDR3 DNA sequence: TGTGCCAGCAGCCCTCCGGGACACAGCTCCTACGAGCAGTACTTC.

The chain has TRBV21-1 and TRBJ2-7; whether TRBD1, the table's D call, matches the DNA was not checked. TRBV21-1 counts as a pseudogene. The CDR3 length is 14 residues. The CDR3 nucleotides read TGTGCCAGCAGCAGACAGACAGGGACCAACGAGCAGTACGTC. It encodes CASSRQTGTNEQYV.

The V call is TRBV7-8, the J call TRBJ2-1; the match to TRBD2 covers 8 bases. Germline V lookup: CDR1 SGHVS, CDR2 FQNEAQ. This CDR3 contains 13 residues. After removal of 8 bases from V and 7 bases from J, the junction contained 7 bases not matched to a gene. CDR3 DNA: TGTGCCAGCCGACGGCGGGGGGTAAATGAGCAGTTCTTC. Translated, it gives CASRRRGVNEQFF.

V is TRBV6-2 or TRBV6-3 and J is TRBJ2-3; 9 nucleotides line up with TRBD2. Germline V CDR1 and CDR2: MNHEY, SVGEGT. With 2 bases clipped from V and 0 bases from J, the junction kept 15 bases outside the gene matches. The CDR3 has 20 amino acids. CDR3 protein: CASSYEMASGALRSTDTQYF. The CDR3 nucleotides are TGTGCCAGCAGTTACGAGATGGCTAGCGGGGCTCTACGCAGCACAGATACGCAGTATTTT.

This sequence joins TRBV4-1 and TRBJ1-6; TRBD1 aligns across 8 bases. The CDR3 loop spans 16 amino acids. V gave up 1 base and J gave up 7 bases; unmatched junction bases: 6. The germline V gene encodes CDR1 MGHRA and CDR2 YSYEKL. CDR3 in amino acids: CASSQVGQGRNSPLHF. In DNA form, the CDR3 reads TGCGCCAGCAGCCAAGTCGGACAGGGAAGAAATTCACCCCTCCACTTT.

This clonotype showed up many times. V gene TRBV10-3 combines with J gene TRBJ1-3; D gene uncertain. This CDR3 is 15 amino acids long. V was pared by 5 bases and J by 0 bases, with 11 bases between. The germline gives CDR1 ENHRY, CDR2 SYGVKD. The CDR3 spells CAISPAGYSGNTIYF. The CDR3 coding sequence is TGTGCCATCAGTCCCGCGGGCTACTCTGGAAACACCATATATTTT.

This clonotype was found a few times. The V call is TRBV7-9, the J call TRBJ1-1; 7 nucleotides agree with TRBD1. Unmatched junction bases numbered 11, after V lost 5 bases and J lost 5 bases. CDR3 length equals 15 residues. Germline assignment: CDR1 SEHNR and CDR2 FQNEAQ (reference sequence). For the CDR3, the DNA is TGTGCCAGCAGCACACGACGACAGGGTAGGACTGAAGCTTTCTTT. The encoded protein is CASSTRRQGRTEAFF. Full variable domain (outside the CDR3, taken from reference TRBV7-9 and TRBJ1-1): DTGVSQNPRHKITKRGQNVTFRCDPISEHNRLYWYRQTLGQGPEFLTYFQNEAQLEKSRLLSDRFSAERPKGSFSTLEIQRTEQGDSAMYLCASSTRRQGRTEAFFGQGTRLTVV.

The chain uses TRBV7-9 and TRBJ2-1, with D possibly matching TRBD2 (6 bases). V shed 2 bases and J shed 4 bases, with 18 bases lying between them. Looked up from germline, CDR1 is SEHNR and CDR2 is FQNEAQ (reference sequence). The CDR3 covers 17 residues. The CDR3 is CASSLLRDSLTYNEQFF. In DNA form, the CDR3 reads TGTGCCAGCAGCTTATTACGGGACTCACTAACGTACAATGAGCAGTTCTTC.

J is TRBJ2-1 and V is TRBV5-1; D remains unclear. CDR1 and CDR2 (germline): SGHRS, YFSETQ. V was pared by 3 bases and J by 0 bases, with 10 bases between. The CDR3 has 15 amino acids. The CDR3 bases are TGCGCCAGCAGCTCTCCCATGAGCTCCTACAATGAGCAGTTCTTC. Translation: CASSSPMSSYNEQFF.